Shown below are 5 T cell receptor beta chains from a single sample sequenced in a study of blood T cell repertoires in COVID-19. Sequenced by immunoSEQ multiplex PCR; TCRdb stores in-frame clones only, minus some. The sample gives fewer than 500,000 clones, around 87% of which show up once; 1% to 1.5% is in the top ten. The specimen was PBMCs or T cells enriched from blood (not recorded which). These receptors were collected from a man between 25 and 39 years old who had recovered from COVID-19.

The J gene is TRBJ1-1, the V gene TRBV5-4, with D perhaps matching TRBD1 (6 bases). This CDR3 contains 13 residues. The V end was cut by 0 bases, the J end by 8 bases, with 11 bases between. Germline V gives CDR1 SGHNT, CDR2 YYREEE (reference sequence). The CDR3 is CASSLAGQKEAFF. In nucleotides, the CDR3 is TGTGCCAGCAGCTTGGCCGGACAGAAAGAAGCTTTCTTT.

This clone was found once. The CDR3 nucleotides are TGCGCCAGCAGCCAAGAACCCCTCACGGACAATGAGCAGTTCTTC. Translating it yields CASSQEPLTDNEQFF. This chain uses TRBV4-1 with TRBJ2-1, with no clear D. This CDR3 comprises 15 residues. CDR1 is MGHRA and CDR2 is YSYEKL in the germline V gene. Trimming took off 0 bases at V and 5 bases at J, with 11 bases between the two ends.

This chain links TRBV25-1 with TRBJ1-4; possibly TRBD1 for D (6 bases). The CDR3 runs 16 residues. The V and J ends lost 8 bases and 3 bases respectively, with 19 bases between them. The germline CDR1 and CDR2 sequences are MGHDK and SYGVNS. CDR3 coding DNA: TGTGCCAGCGGCTTTCTAGGGGGGGCAGCTAATGAAAAACTGTTTTTT. This sequence encodes CASGFLGGAANEKLFF.

In this sample, this clone turned up once. This chain joins TRBV9 and TRBJ1-3; TRBD1 might be the D (6 bases). Trimming took 8 bases from V and 0 from J, leaving 9 bases between them. The CDR3 extends over 13 amino acids. The germline V gene has CDR1 SGDLS and CDR2 YYNGEE. CDR3 amino acids: CASTGHSGNTIYF. CDR3 in DNA: TGTGCCAGTACAGGGCACTCTGGAAACACCATATATTTT.

V and J are TRBV7-2 and TRBJ1-4; tentatively, D is TRBD1 (5 bases). The CDR3 runs to 15 residues. Germline V lookup: CDR1 SGHTA, CDR2 FQGNSA. V lost 1 base and J 8 bases, leaving 14 bases between the germline ends. The CDR3 is CASSLVGRVAEKLFF. As DNA, the CDR3 is TGTGCCAGCAGCTTAGTAGGCAGGGTGGCAGAAAAACTGTTTTTT.